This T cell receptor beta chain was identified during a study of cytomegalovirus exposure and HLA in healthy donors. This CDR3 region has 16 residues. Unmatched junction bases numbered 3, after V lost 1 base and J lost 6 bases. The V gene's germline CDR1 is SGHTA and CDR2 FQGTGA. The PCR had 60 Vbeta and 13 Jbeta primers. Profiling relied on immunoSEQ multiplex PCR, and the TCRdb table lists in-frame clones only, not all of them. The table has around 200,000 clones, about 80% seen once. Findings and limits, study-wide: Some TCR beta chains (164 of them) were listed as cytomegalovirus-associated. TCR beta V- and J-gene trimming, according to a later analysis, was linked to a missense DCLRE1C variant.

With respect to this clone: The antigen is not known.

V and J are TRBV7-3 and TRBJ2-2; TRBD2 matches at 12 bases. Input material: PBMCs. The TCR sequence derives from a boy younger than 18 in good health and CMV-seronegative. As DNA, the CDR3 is TGTGCCAGCAGCTTAAGACTAGCGGGGGTCCCCGGGGAGCTGTTTTTT. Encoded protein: CASSLRLAGVPGELFF.